These 8 T cell receptor beta chains were sequenced from one sample in a study of regulatory T cells in long-lasting Graves disease. Time point in this sample: persistent/refractory GD, antithyroid drugs over 5 years with positive TRAb. PBMC-extracted RNA yielded the TCR library. The authors built TCR beta libraries using iRepertoire HTBI primers and Arm-PCR of CDR3 regions. TCRdb itself ran the multiplex PCR reads through MiXCR, one entry per CDR3 protein. The data hold roughly 450,000 distinct CDR3 sequences, with around 22% observed a single time. The sample in question was peripheral blood mononuclear cells (PBMCs), obtained when the disease was refractory, from a patient treated with antithyroid drugs. The receptor source for this set is a female donor with Graves disease.

This clonotype was found a few times. The rearrangement joins TRBV5-1 to TRBJ1-1; D unresolved. This CDR3 contains 13 residues. Trimming pared 6 bases from V and 0 bases from J, leaving 9 bases between. From germline, CDR1 is SGHRS and CDR2 YFSETQ. The CDR3: CASTRELNTEAFF. DNA of the CDR3: TGCGCCAGCACTAGGGAGCTGAACACTGAAGCTTTCTTT.

There are a few counts of this clonotype. The chain links TRBV20-1 to TRBJ1-4; D is ambiguous. Trimming stripped 1 base from V and 2 bases from J, with 8 bases between. Germline loops: CDR1 DFQATT, CDR2 SNEGSKA (reference sequence). The CDR3 sequence is 14 residues long. The CDR3 nucleotides read TGCAGTGCTAGAGGAGGGTCGACTAATGAAAAACTGTTTTTT. This gives the protein CSARGGSTNEKLFF.

This chain joins TRBV20-1 and TRBJ2-2; 8 bases fit TRBD2. Germline V gene sequence: CDR1 DFQATT, CDR2 SNEGSKA (reference sequence). V dropped 0 bases and J dropped 2; count of bases not matched to a gene: 8. The CDR3 is made up of 17 amino acids. DNA for the CDR3: TGCAGTGCTAGAGATCACGGGACTAGTACCAACACCGGGGAGCTGTTTTTT. Its translation: CSARDHGTSTNTGELFF.

The V gene is TRBV7-9, the J gene TRBJ2-7, with a possible D match to TRBD1 (6 bases). V was cut by 4 bases and J by 7 bases, with 14 bases left in between. CDR1 is SEHNR and CDR2 is FQNEAQ in the germline V gene (reference sequence). CDR3 size: 13 residues. The CDR3 nucleotides are TGTGCCAGCAGCTCCAGGGGTATCGGGGAGCAGTACTTC. Protein: CASSSRGIGEQYF.

The chain uses TRBV19 and TRBJ2-2; 7 nucleotides align to TRBD2. The CDR3 contains 15 residues. Germline values: CDR1 LNHDA, CDR2 SQIVND (reference sequence). Trimming took 0 bases from V and 2 from J; bases not matched to a gene: 0. The CDR3 DNA follows: TGTGCCAGTAGTATAGAGGGACTAAACACCGGGGAGCTGTTTTTT. It is translated as CASSIEGLNTGELFF.

This clonotype has just a few counts. The CDR3 DNA reads as TGTGCCAGCAGTTACACGGAGGGAAACACCATATATTTT. Protein sequence: CASSYTEGNTIYF. This rearrangement joins TRBV6-2 or TRBV6-3 to TRBJ1-3; no definite D call. The CDR3 is 13 residues long. Between the trimmed V and J ends, which lost 2 bases and 4 bases, there was a span of 6 bases. Germline values: CDR1 MNHEY, CDR2 SVGEGT.

V gene TRBV3-1 combines with J gene TRBJ2-7; D ambiguous. The V end lost 4 bases, the J end lost 0 bases, and 16 bases lay between the germline ends. The germline V gene has CDR1 LGHDT and CDR2 YNNKEL (reference sequence). The CDR3 is 16 residues long. CDR3 coding DNA: TGTGCCAGCAGCCTACTCGCCGGGCTATACTCCTACGAGCAGTACTTC. Protein sequence: CASSLLAGLYSYEQYF.

This clonotype has at least ten counts. V is TRBV4-1 and J is TRBJ1-1, with TRBD1 matching over 12 bases. CDR1 and CDR2 from the germline V gene are MGHRA and YSYEKL. This CDR3 comprises 19 residues. J was trimmed by 4 bases and V by 2 bases; bases with no gene match: 14. The CDR3 reads CASSQRIPGQGAGSTEAFF. In nucleotides, the CDR3 is TGCGCCAGCAGCCAACGAATTCCGGGACAGGGGGCGGGGAGCACTGAAGCTTTCTTT.